This T cell receptor beta chain was captured by sequencing in a study of neurological immune-mediated disorders. Overall study findings and caveats: The absence of any CDR3 amino acid sequence shared by expanded clones across subjects suggests that repertoires were private in all groups.

Each TCR transcript was tagged with a 10-nucleotide random UMI during 5'RACE. Each sequencing run yielded over 190 million TCR-beta sequences from 15-18 subjects. TCRdb re-called the 5' RACE reads through MiXCR, storing one row per CDR3 protein. The sample includes roughly 50,000 distinct CDR3 sequences, about 13% of them seen just once. CDR1 SGHTA and CDR2 FQGNSA come from the germline V gene. This CDR3 contains 12 residues. Trimming pared 5 bases from V and 0 bases from J, leaving 2 bases between. As for this clonotype: Its matching antigen is unknown.

The sample's time point: longitudinal time-point 3. The unsorted libraries were produced from 2 million PBMCs held at -80 C. The sequencing sample was made of PBMCs. This TCR was sampled from a male donor with HTLV-1-associated myelopathy (HAM/TSP). The chain combines TRBV7-2 with TRBJ1-5; D not certain. CDR3 protein: CASSISNQPQHF. The CDR3 nucleotides are TGTGCCAGCAGCATTAGCAATCAGCCCCAGCATTTT.